This TCR beta chain stems from a study of blood T cell repertoires in COVID-19. Assay used: immunoSEQ multiplex PCR; TCRdb lists only in-frame clones, some missing. The profile covers some 150,000 clones, with roughly 89% appearing a single time and 8.6% taken by the ten largest. Material: peripheral blood. The clonotype comes from a woman between 45 and 60 years old with active or convalescent COVID-19.

As DNA, the CDR3 is TGTGCCAGCAGTCCCCCGGACAGGGGGAACTCCTATAATTCACCCCTCCACTTT. It translates to CASSPPDRGNSYNSPLHF. V and J are TRBV6-4 and TRBJ1-6; 10 positions agree with TRBD1. The germline V gene has CDR1 MRHNA and CDR2 SNTAGT. The CDR3 is 18 amino acids. V dropped 5 bases and J dropped 0; count of bases not matched to a gene: 7.